A selection of T cell receptor beta chains follows, all from one sample in a study of shared clonotypes between healthy human individuals. The assay was immunoSEQ multiplex PCR, and TCRdb's table has in-frame clones only and misses some. The sample includes roughly 510,000 clones, about 80% of them seen just once. Source material: PBMCs. These receptors came from a woman in her thirties or forties in good health. Some clones in this sample may be carry-over from other donors' samples. Both conserved end residues are part of each CDR3. D genes are given only for firm matches. Rows may omit the clone size; those that give it use once, few, many or a size class.

D,V,J,size,CDR3,DNA
.,TRBV6-4,TRBJ2-7,.,CASSLRGQCYEQYF,TGTGCCAGCAGTCTACGGGGTCAATGCTACGAGCAGTACTTC
.,TRBV30,TRBJ2-3,few,CAWSTGTDTQYF,TGTGCCTGGAGTACAGGGACAGATACGCAGTATTTT
.,TRBV7-9,TRBJ2-5,.,CASIRLGGMEETQYF,TGTGCCAGCATCCGTTTGGGGGGAATGGAAGAGACCCAGTACTTC
TRBD2,TRBV5-4,TRBJ2-7,.,CASSLEASGSYEQYF,TGTGCCAGCAGCTTGGAGGCTAGCGGGAGTTACGAGCAGTACTTC
TRBD2,TRBV9,TRBJ2-1,.,CASSTREGGYNEQFF,TGTGCCAGCAGCACTCGGGAGGGAGGCTACAATGAGCAGTTCTTC
TRBD2,TRBV11-2,TRBJ2-7,few,CASSSIAGTSYEQYF,TGTGCCAGCAGCTCTATAGCGGGGACCTCCTACGAGCAGTACTTC
TRBD1,TRBV2,TRBJ2-1,.,CASSLIGTVYNEQFF,TGTGCCAGCAGTCTTATCGGGACAGTATACAATGAGCAGTTCTTC
TRBD2,TRBV7-2,TRBJ2-2,few,CASSPGGTGELFF,TGTGCCAGCAGCCCCGGGGGGACCGGGGAGCTGTTTTTT
.,TRBV5-1,TRBJ2-2,.,CASSPLRTGSSTGELFF,TGCGCCAGCAGCCCGCTTAGGACCGGGAGTTCTACCGGGGAGCTGTTTTTT
TRBD2,TRBV9,TRBJ2-5,.,CASSVGGRQETQYF,TGTGCCAGCAGCGTAGGCGGGAGACAAGAGACCCAGTACTTC
.,TRBV28,TRBJ1-1,once,CASSFDRTTEAFF,TGTGCCAGCAGTTTTGACAGGACCACTGAAGCTTTCTTT
.,TRBV11-2,TRBJ2-1,.,CASSPSGSSYNEQFF,TGTGCCAGCAGCCCGTCAGGGAGCTCCTACAATGAGCAGTTCTTC
.,TRBV2,TRBJ2-4,.,CASTLDGPLAF,TGTGCCAGCACCCTTGACGGGCCCTTAGCCTTC
TRBD2,TRBV15,TRBJ2-2,.,CATSRSTSGRGTGELFF,TGTGCCACCAGCAGATCAACTAGCGGGAGGGGCACCGGGGAGCTGTTTTTT
TRBD1,TRBV28,TRBJ1-1,.,CASSLTGSRTEAFF,TGTGCCAGCAGCTTGACAGGGTCTCGGACTGAAGCTTTCTTT
TRBD2,TRBV19,TRBJ2-1,.,CASSKVAGYNEQFF,TGTGCCAGTAGTAAGGTAGCGGGATACAATGAGCAGTTCTTC
.,TRBV28,TRBJ2-1,.,CASTPSDSNNEQFF,TGTGCCAGCACCCCTTCGGACTCTAACAATGAGCAGTTCTTC